The source of this T cell receptor (beta chain) is a study of T-cell reconstitution after alpha-beta-depleted transplantation in children. Germline CDR1 is MNHNS and CDR2 is SASEGT. This CDR3 comprises 15 residues. V was clipped by 5 bases and J by 3 bases, with 16 bases between them. The authors prepared the TCRbeta library with unique molecular identifiers. TCRdb recomputed calls from the PCR reads with MiXCR, one row per CDR3 protein. The table includes 350,000 to 450,000 distinct CDR3 sequences, roughly 21% detected once. This clonotype was observed a few times. The sequenced sample was PBMCs from the stem cell graft donor, obtained from the stem cell graft. The sequence was collected from a human donor who donated a stem cell graft to a child with acute myeloid leukemia. V gene TRBV6-1 combines with J gene TRBJ1-1, with no clear D. CDR3 sequence: CASSPKLSKDTEAFF. The CDR3 nucleotides are TGTGCCAGCAGTCCGAAACTATCCAAGGACACTGAAGCTTTCTTT.